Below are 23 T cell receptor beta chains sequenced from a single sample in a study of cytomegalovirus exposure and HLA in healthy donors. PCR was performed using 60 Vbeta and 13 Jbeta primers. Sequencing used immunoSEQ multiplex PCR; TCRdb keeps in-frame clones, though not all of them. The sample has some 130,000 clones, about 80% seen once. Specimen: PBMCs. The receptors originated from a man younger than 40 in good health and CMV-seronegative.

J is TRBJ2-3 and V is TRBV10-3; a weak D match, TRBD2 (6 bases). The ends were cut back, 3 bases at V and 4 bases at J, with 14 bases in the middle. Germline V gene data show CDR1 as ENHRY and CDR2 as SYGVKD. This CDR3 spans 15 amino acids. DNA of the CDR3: TGTGCCATCAGTGAACTAGCCGGAGGAGCAGATACGCAGTATTTT. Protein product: CAISELAGGADTQYF.

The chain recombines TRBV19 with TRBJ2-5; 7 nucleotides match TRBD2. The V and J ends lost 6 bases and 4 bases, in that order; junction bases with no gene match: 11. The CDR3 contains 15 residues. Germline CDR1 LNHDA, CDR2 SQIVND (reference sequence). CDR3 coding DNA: TGTGCCAGTAGCAGAAGCGGGGTGCCCACAGAGACCCAGTACTTC. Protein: CASSRSGVPTETQYF. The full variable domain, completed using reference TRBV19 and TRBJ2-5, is DGGITQSPKYLFRKEGQNVTLSCEQNLNHDAMYWYRQDPGQGLRLIYYSQIVNDFQKGDIAEGYSVSREKKESFPLTVTSAQKNPTAFYLCASSRSGVPTETQYFGPGTRLLVL.

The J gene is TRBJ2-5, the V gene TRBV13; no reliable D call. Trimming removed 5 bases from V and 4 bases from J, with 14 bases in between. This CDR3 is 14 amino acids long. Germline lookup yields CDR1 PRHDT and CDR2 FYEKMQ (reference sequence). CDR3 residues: CASSRRHPRETQYF. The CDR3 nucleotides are TGTGCCAGCAGCCGTCGACATCCACGAGAGACCCAGTACTTC.

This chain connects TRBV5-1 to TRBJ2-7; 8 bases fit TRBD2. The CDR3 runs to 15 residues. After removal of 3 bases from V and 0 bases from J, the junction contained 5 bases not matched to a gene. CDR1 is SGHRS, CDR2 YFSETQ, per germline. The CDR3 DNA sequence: TGCGCCAGCAGCTCGGGGGGGGCCGGCTCCTACGAGCAGTACTTC. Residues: CASSSGGAGSYEQYF.

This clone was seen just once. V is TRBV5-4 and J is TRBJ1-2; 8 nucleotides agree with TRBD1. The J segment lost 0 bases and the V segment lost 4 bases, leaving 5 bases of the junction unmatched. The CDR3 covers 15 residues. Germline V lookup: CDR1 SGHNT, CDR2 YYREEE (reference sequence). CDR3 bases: TGTGCCAGCAGCGTACAACAGGGGGCTAACTATGGCTACACCTTC. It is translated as CASSVQQGANYGYTF.

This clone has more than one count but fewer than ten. Here the CDR3 DNA reads TGCAGCGTTGACACCAGGGGCAATGAGCAGTTCTTC. Its protein is CSVDTRGNEQFF. The chain has TRBV29-1 and TRBJ2-1; D is possibly TRBD1 (6 bases). V gave up 3 bases and J gave up 6 bases, with 9 bases separating them. The CDR3 is made up of 12 amino acids. The germline CDR1 and CDR2 sequences are SQVTM and ANQGSEA.

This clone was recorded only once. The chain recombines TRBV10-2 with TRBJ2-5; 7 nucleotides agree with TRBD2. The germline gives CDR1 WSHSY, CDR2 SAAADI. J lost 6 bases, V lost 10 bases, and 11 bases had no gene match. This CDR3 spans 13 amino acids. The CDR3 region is CATLSGGSQTQYF. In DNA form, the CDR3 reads TGCGCCACACTGTCCGGGGGGAGCCAGACCCAGTACTTC.

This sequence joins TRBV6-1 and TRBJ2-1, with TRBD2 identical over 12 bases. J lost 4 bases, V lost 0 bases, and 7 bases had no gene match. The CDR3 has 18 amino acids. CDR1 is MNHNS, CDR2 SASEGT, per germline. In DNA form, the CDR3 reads TGTGCCAGCAGTGAAGCTAAAGCGGGACTAGCGGGTTACAATGAGCAGTTCTTC. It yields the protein CASSEAKAGLAGYNEQFF.

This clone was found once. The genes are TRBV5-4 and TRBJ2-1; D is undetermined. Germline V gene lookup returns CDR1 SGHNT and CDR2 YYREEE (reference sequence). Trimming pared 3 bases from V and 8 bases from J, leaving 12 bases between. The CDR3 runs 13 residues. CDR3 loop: CASSSVLSDEQFF. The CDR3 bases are TGTGCCAGCAGCTCGGTGTTGTCGGATGAGCAGTTCTTC.

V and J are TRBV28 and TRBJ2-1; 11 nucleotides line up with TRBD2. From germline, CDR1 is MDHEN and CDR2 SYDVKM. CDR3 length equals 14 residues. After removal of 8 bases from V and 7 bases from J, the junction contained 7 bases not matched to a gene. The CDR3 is CASLAASGRNEQFF. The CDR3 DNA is TGTGCCAGCCTTGCGGCTAGCGGGAGGAATGAGCAGTTCTTC.

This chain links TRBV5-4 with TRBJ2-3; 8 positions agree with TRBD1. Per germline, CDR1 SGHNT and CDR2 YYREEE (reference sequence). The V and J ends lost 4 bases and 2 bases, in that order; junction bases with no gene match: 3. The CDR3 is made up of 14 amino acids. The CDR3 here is CASSEGQATDTQYF. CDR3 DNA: TGTGCCAGCAGCGAGGGACAGGCCACAGATACGCAGTATTTT.

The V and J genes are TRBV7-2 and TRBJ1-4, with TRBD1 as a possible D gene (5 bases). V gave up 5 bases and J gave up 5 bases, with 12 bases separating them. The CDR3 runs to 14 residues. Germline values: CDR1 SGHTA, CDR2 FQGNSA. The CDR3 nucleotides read TGTGCCAGCAGCCGGGGAGGGGCGAATGAAAAACTGTTTTTT. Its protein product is CASSRGGANEKLFF.

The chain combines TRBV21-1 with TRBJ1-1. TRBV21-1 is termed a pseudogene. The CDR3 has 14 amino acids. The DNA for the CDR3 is TGTGCCAGCAGCAAACTGAGGGAGGTGGCTGAAGCTTTCTTT. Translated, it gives CASSKLREVAEAFF.

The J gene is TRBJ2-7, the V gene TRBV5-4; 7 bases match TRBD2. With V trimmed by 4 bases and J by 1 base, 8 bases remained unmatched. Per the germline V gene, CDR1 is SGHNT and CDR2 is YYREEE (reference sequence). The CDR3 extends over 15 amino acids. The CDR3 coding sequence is TGTGCCAGCAGCCCAACCGGGACTATTTCCTACGAGCAGTACTTC. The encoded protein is CASSPTGTISYEQYF. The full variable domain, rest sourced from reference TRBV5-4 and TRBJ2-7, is ETGVTQSPTHLIKTRGQQVTLRCSSQSGHNTVSWYQQALGQGPQFIFQYYREEENGRGNFPPRFSGLQFPNYSSELNVNALELDDSALYLCASSPTGTISYEQYFGPGTRLTVT.

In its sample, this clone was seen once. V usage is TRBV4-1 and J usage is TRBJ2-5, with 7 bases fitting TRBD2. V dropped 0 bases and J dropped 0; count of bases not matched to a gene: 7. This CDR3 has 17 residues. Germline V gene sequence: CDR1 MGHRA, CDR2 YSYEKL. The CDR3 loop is CASSQDPLAVYQETQYF. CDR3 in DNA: TGCGCCAGCAGCCAAGATCCCCTAGCGGTCTACCAAGAGACCCAGTACTTC.

CDR3 sequence: CASSPALDSNYGYTF. Written as DNA, the CDR3 is TGTGCCAGCTCGCCAGCCTTGGACAGTAACTATGGCTACACCTTC. V usage is TRBV18 and J usage is TRBJ1-2; maybe TRBD1 (6 bases). Trimming took 6 bases from V and 1 from J, leaving 15 bases between them. The CDR3 totals 15 residues. CDR1 and CDR2 from the germline V gene are KGHSH and LQKENI.

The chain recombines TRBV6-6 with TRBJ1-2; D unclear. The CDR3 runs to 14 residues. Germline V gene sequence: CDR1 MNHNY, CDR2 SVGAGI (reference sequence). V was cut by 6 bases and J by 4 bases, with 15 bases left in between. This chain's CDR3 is CASRADPRGYGYTF. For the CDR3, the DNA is TGTGCCAGCAGGGCTGACCCTAGAGGCTATGGCTACACCTTC.

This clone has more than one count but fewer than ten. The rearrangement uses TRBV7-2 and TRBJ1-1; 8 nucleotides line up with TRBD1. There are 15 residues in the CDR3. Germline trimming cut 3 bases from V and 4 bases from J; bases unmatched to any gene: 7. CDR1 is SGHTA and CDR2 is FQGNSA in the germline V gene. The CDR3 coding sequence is TGTGCCAGCAGCTTCCAGGGGGCGGGGGTCACTGAAGCTTTCTTT. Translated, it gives CASSFQGAGVTEAFF.

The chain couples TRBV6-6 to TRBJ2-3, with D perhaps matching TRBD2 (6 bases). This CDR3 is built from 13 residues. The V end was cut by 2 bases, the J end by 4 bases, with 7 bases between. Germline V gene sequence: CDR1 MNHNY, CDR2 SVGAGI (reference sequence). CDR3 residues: CASSYERADTQYF. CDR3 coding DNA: TGTGCCAGCAGTTACGAGCGGGCAGATACGCAGTATTTT.

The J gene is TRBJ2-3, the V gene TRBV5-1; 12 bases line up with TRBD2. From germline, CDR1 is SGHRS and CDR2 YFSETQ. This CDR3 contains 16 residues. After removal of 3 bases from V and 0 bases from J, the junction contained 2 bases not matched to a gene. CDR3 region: CASSSGTSGSTDTQYF. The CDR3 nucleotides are TGCGCCAGCAGCTCCGGGACTAGCGGGAGCACAGATACGCAGTATTTT.

For the CDR3, the DNA is TGCAGCGTTCGGCAGGGTATGGACTATGGCTACACCTTC. Translating gives CSVRQGMDYGYTF. The V gene is TRBV29-1, the J gene TRBJ1-2, with D perhaps TRBD1 (5 bases). This CDR3 contains 13 residues. Looked up from germline, CDR1 is SQVTM and CDR2 is ANQGSEA. Between the trimmed V and J ends, which lost 5 bases and 3 bases, there was a span of 13 bases.

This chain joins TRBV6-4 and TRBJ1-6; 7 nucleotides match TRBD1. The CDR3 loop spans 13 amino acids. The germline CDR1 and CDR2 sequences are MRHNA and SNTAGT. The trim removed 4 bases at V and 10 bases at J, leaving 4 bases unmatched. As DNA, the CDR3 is TGTGCCAGCAGTGTGCAGGGGGAGTCACCCCTCCACTTT. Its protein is CASSVQGESPLHF.

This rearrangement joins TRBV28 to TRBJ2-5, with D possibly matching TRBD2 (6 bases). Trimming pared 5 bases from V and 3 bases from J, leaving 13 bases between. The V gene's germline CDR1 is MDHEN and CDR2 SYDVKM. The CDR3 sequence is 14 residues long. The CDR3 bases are TGTGCCAGCAGTCCGGCGGGAAGGGAAGAGACCCAGTACTTC. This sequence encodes CASSPAGREETQYF.